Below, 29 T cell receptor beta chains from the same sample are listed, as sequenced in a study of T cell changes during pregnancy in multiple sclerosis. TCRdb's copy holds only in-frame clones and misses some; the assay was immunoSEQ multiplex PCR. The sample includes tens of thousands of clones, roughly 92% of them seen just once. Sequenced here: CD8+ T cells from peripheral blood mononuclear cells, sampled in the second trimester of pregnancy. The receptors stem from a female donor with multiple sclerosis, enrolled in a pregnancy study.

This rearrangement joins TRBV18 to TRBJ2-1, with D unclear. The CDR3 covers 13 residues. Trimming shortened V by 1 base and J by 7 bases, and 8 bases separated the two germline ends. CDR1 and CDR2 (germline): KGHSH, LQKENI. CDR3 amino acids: CASSPLSVNEQFF. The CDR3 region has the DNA TGTGCCAGCTCACCACTTTCGGTGAATGAGCAGTTCTTC.

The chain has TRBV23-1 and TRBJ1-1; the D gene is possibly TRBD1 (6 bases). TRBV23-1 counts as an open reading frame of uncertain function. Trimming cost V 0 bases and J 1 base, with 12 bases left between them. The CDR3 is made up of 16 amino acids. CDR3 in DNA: TGCGCCAGCAGTCAATCCGAGAACAGGGAGAACACTGAAGCTTTCTTT. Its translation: CASSQSENRENTEAFF.

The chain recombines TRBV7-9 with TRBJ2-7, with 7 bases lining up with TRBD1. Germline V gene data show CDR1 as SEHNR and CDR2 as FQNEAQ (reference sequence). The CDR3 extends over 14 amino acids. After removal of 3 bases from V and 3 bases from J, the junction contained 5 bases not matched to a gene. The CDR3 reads CASSFPQGVYEQYF. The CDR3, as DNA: TGTGCCAGCAGCTTTCCCCAGGGGGTCTACGAGCAGTACTTC.

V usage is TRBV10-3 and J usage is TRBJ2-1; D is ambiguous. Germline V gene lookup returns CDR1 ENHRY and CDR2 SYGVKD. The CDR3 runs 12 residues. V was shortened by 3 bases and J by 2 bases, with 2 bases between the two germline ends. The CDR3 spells CAISDAYNEQFF. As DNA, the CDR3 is TGTGCCATCAGTGACGCCTACAATGAGCAGTTCTTC.

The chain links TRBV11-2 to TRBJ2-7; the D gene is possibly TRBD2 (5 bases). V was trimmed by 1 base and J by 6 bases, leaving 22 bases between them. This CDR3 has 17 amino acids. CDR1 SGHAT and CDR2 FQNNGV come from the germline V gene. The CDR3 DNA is TGTGCCAGCAGCTTAGTTACCAGCGGCCCGCTATCGGGCGAGCAGTACTTC. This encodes CASSLVTSGPLSGEQYF.

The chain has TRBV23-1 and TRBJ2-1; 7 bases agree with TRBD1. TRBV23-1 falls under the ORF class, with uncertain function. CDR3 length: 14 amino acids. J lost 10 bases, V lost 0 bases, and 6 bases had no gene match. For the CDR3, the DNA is TGCGCCAGCAGTCAATCGACAGGGTCCGGGGAGCAGTTCTTC. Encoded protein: CASSQSTGSGEQFF.

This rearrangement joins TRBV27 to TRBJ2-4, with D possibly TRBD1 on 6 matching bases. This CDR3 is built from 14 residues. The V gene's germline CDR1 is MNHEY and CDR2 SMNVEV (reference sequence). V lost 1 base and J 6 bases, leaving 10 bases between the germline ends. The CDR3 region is CASSLLGGVNIQYF. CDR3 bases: TGTGCCAGCAGTTTATTAGGGGGAGTAAACATTCAGTACTTC.

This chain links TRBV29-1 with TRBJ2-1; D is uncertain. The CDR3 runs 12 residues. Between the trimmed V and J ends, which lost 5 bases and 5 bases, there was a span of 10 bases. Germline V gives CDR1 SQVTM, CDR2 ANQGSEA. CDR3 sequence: CSVFGRHNEQFF. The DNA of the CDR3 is TGCAGCGTTTTTGGCAGGCACAATGAGCAGTTCTTC.

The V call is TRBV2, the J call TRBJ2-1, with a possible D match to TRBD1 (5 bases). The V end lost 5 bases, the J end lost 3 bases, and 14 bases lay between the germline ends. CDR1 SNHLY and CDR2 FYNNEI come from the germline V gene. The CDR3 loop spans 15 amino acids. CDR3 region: CASSTLQTGYNEQFF. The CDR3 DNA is TGTGCCAGCAGTACACTCCAAACAGGCTACAATGAGCAGTTCTTC.

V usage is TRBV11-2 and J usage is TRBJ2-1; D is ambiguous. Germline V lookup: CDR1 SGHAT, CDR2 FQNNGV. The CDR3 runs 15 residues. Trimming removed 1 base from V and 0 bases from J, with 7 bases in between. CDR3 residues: CASSLALSSYNEQFF. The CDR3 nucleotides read TGTGCCAGCAGCTTAGCGCTGAGCTCCTACAATGAGCAGTTCTTC.

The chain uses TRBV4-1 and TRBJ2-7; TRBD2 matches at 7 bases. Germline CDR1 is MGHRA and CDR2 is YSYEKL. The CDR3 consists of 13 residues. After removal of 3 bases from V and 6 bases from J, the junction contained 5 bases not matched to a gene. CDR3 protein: CASSHRSSGEQYF. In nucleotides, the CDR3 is TGCGCCAGCAGCCACCGTTCTAGCGGCGAGCAGTACTTC.

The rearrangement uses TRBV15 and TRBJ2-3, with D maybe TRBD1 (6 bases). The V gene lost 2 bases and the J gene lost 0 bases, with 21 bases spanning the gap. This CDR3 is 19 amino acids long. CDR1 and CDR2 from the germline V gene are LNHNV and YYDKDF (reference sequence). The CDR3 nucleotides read TGTGCCACCAGCAGATATACCGCCAAGACAGGCACTAGCACAGATACGCAGTATTTT. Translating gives CATSRYTAKTGTSTDTQYF. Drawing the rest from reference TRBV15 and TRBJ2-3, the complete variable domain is DAMVIQNPRYQVTQFGKPVTLSCSQTLNHNVMYWYQQKSSQAPKLLFHYYDKDFNNEADTPDNFQSRRPNTSFCFLDIRSPGLGDTAMYLCATSRYTAKTGTSTDTQYFGPGTRLTVL.

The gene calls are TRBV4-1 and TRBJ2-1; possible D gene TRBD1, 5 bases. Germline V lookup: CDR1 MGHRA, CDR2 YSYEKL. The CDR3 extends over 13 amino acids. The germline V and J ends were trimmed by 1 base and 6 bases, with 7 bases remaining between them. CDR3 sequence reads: CASSQGRGNEQFF. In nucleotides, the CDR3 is TGCGCCAGCAGCCAAGGAAGGGGCAATGAGCAGTTCTTC.

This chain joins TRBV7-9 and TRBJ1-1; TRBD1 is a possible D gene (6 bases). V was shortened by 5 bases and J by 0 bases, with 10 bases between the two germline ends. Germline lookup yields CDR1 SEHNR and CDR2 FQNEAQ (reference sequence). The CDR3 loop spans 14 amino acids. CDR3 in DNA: TGTGCCAGCAGCGGGGACATAATGAACACTGAAGCTTTCTTT. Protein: CASSGDIMNTEAFF.

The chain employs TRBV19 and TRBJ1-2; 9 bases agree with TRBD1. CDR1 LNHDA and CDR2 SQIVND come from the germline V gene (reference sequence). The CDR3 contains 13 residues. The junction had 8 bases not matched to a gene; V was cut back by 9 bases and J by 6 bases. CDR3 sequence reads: CASLLGQGDGYTF. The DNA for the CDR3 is TGTGCCAGCCTGCTGGGACAGGGAGATGGCTACACCTTC.

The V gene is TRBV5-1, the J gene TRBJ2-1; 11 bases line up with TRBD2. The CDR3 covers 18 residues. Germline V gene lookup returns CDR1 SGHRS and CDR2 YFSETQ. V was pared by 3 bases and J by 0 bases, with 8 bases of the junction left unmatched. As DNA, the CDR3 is TGCGCCAGCAGCTCGGGACTAGCGGAGGATAGCTCCTACAATGAGCAGTTCTTC. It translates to CASSSGLAEDSSYNEQFF. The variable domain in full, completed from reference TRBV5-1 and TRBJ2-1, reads KAGVTQTPRYLIKTRGQQVTLSCSPISGHRSVSWYQQTPGQGLQFLFEYFSETQRNKGNFPGRFSGRQFSNSRSEMNVSTLELGDSALYLCASSSGLAEDSSYNEQFFGPGTRLTVL.

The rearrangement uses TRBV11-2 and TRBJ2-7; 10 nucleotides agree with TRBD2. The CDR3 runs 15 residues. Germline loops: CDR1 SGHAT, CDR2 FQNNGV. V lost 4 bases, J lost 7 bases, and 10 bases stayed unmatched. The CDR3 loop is CASSYRAGGPGEQYF. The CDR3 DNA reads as TGTGCCAGCAGCTATCGAGCGGGAGGGCCTGGTGAGCAGTACTTC.

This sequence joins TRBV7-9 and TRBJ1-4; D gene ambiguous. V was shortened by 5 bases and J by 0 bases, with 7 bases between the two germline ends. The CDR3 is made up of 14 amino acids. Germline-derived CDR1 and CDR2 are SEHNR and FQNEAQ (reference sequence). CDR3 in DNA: TGTGCCAGCAGCCGAGTTGCAACTAATGAAAAACTGTTTTTT. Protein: CASSRVATNEKLFF.

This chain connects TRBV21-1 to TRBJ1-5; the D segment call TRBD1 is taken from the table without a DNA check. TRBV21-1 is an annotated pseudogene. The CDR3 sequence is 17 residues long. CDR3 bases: TGTGCCAGCAGCAAAGCCGACAGGGGGCTGGTCAATCAGCCCCAGCATTTT. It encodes CASSKADRGLVNQPQHF.

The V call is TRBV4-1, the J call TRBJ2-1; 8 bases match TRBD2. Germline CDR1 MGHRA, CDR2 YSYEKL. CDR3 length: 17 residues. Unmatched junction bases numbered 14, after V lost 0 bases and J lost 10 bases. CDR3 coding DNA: TGCGCCAGCAGCCAAGAAGCTGTGGCTAGCGGGTCGGAGGAGCAGTTCTTC. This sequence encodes CASSQEAVASGSEEQFF.

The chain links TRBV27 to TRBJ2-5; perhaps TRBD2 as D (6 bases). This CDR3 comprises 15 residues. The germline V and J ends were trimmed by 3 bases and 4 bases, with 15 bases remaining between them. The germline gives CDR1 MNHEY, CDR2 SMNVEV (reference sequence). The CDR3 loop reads CASSLSGDWGETQYF. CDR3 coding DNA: TGTGCCAGCAGTTTGTCCGGGGACTGGGGAGAGACCCAGTACTTC.

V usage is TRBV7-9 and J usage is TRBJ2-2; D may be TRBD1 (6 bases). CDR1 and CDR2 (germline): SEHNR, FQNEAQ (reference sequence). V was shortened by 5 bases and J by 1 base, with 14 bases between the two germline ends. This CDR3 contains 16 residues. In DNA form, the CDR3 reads TGTGCCAGCAGCCCCCCGACAGGAGTGAACACCGGGGAGCTGTTTTTT. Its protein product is CASSPPTGVNTGELFF.

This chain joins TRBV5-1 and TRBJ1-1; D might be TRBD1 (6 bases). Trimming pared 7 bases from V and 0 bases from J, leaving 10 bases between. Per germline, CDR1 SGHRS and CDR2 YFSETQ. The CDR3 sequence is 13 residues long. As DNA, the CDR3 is TGCGCCAGCCAGGACAGTATGAACACTGAAGCTTTCTTT. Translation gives CASQDSMNTEAFF.

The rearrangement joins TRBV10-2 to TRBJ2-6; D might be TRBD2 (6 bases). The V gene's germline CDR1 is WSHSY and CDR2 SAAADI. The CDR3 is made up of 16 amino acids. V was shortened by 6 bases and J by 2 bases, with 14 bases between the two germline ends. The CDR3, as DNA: TGCGCCAGCAGACCACGAACGGGGGCTGGGGCCAACGTCCTGACTTTC. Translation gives CASRPRTGAGANVLTF.

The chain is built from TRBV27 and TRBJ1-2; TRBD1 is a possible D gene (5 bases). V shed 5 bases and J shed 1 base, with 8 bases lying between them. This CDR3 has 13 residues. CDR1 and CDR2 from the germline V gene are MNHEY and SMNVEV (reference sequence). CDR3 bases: TGTGCCAGCAGTGGCCAGGGTAACTATGGCTACACCTTC. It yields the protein CASSGQGNYGYTF.

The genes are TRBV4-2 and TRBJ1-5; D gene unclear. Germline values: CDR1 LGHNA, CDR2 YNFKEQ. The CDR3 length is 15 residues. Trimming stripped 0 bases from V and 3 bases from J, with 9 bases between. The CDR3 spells CASSQEYSPNQPQHF. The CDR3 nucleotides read TGTGCCAGCAGCCAAGAGTACAGTCCCAATCAGCCCCAGCATTTT.

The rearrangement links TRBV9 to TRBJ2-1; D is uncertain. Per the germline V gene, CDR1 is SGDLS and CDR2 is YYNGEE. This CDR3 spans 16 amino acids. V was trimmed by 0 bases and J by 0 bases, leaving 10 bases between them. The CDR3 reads CASSVDLPSSYNEQFF. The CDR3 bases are TGTGCCAGCAGCGTAGATCTGCCGAGCTCCTACAATGAGCAGTTCTTC.

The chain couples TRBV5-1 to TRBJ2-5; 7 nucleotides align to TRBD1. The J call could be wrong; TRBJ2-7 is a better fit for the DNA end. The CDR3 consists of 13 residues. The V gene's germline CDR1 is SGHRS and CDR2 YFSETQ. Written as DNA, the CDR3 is TGCGCCAGCAGCTTACAGGGGTACAACGAGCAGTACTTC. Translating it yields CASSLQGYNEQYF.

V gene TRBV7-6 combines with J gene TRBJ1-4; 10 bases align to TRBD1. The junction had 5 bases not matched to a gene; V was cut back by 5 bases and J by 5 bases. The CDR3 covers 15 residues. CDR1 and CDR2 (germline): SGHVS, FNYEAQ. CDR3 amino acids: CASSHGQGGNEKLFF. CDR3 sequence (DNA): TGTGCCAGCAGCCACGGACAGGGGGGGAATGAAAAACTGTTTTTT.